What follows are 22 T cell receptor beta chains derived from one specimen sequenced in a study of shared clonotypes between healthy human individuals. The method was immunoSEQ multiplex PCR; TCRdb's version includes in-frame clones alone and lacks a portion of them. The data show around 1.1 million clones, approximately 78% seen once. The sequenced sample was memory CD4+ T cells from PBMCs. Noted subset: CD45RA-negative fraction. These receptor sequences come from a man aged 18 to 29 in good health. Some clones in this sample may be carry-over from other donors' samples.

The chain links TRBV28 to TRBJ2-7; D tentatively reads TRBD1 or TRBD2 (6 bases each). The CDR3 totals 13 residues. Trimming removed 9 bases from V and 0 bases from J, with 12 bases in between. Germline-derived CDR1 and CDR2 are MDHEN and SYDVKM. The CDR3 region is CASMGGVSYEQYF. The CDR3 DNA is TGTGCCAGTATGGGGGGCGTCTCCTACGAGCAGTACTTC.

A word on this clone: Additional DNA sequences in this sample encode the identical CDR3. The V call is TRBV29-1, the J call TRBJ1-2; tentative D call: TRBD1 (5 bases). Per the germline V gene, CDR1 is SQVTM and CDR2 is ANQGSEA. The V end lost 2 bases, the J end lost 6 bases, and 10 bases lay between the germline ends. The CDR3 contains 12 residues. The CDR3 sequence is CSVERQGDGYTF. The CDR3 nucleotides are TGCAGCGTTGAAAGGCAGGGTGATGGCTACACCTTC.

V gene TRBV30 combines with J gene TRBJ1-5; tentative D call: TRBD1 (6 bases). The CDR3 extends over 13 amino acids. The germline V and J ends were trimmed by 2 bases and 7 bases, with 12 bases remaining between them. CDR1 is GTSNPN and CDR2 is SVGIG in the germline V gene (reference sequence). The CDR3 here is CAWSWGPWQPQHF. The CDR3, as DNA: TGTGCCTGGAGTTGGGGGCCGTGGCAGCCCCAGCATTTT. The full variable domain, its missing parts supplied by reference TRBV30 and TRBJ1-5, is SQTIHQWPATLVQPVGSPLSLECTVEGTSNPNLYWYRQAAGRGLQLLFYSVGIGQISSEVPQNLSASRPQDRQFILSSKKLLLSDSGFYLCAWSWGPWQPQHFGDGTRLSIL.

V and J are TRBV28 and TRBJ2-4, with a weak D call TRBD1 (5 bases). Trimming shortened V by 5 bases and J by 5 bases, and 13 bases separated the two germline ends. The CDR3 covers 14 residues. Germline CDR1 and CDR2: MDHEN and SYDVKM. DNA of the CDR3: TGTGCCAGCAGTCCCCCAGGGTTCGAAAACATTCAGTACTTC. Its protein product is CASSPPGFENIQYF.

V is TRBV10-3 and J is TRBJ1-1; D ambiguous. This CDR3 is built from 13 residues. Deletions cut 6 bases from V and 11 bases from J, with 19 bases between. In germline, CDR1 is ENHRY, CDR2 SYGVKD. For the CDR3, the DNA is TGTGCCATCAGGAAGGACCTGGCCGAGTGGGCTTTCTTT. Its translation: CAIRKDLAEWAFF.

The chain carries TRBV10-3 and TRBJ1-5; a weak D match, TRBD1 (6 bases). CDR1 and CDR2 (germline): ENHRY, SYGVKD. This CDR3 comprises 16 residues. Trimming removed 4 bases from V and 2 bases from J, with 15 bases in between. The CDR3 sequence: CAISVLGATGNQPQHF. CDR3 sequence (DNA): TGTGCCATCAGTGTGTTGGGGGCTACGGGCAATCAGCCCCAGCATTTT.

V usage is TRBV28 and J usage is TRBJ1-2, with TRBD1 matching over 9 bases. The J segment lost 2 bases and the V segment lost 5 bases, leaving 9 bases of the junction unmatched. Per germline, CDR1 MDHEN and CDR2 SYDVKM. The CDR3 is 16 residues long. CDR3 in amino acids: CASSRGGGQGNYGYTF. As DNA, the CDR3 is TGTGCCAGCAGTCGCGGGGGGGGACAGGGAAACTATGGCTACACCTTC.

CDR3 DNA: TGTGCCAGCAGCCCAAGACGTTCGGGGGCTGTCGGCACTGAAGCTTTCTTT. This codes for CASSPRRSGAVGTEAFF. The chain combines TRBV7-9 with TRBJ1-1; D perhaps matches TRBD1 (6 bases). Trimming shortened V by 5 bases and J by 4 bases, and 23 bases separated the two germline ends. The CDR3 spans 17 residues. In germline, CDR1 is SEHNR, CDR2 FQNEAQ (reference sequence).

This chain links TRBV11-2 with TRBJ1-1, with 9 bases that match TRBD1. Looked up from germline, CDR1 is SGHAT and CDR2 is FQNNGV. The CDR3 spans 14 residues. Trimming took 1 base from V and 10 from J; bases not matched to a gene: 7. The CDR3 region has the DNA TGTGCCAGCAGCTTAGTGGGACAGGGCTTGAGAGCTTTCTTT. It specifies CASSLVGQGLRAFF.

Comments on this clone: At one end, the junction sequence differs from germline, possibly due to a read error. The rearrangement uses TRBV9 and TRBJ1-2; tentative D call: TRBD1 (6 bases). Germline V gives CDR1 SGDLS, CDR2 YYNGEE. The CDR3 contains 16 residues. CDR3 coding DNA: TGTGTCAGCAGCGTAGCAGGGGCGCCTACTTCCCATGGCTACACCTTC. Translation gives CVSSVAGAPTSHGYTF.

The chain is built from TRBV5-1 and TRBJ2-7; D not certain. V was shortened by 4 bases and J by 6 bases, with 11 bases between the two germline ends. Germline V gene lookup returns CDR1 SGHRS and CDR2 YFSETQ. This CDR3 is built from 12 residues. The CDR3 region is CASSGLVGEQYF. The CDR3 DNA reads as TGCGCCAGCAGCGGCTTGGTAGGCGAGCAGTACTTC.

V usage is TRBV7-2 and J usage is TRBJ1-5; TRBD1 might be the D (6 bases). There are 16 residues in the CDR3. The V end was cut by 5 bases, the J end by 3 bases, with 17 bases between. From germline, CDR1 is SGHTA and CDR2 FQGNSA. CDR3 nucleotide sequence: TGTGCCAGCAGCACCAGCCGCAGGGGCCTCAATCAGCCCCAGCATTTT. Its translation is CASSTSRRGLNQPQHF.

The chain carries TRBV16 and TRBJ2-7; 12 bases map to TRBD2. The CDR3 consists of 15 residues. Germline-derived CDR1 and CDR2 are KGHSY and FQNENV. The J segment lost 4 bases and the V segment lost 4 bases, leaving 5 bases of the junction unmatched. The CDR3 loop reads CASSRLAGVNYEQYF. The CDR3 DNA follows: TGTGCCAGCAGCCGACTAGCGGGAGTCAATTACGAGCAGTACTTC.

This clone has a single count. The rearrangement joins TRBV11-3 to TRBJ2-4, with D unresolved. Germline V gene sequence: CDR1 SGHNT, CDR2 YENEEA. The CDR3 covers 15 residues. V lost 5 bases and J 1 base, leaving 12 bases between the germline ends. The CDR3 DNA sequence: TGTGCCAGCAGCCCCCATTCCGGGGCCAAAAACATTCAGTACTTC. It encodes CASSPHSGAKNIQYF.

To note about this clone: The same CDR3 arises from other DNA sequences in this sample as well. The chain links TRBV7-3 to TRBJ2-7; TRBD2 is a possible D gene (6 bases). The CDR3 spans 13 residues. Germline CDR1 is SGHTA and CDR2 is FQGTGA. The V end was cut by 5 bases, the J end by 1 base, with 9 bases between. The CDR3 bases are TGTGCCAGCAGCGCCAGCGGGTCCTACGAGCAGTACTTC. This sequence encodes CASSASGSYEQYF.

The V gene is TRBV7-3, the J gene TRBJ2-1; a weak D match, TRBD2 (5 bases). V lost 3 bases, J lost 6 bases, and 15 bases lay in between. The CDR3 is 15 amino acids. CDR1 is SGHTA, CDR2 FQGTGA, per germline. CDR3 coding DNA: TGTGCCAGCAGCTTTACAAGCGGACGATTCAATGAGCAGTTCTTC. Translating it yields CASSFTSGRFNEQFF.

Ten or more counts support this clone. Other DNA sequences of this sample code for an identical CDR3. The CDR3 sequence: CASSVGLTTDTQYF. In nucleotides, the CDR3 is TGTGCCAGCAGCGTAGGGCTGACGACCGATACGCAGTATTTT. The chain employs TRBV9 and TRBJ2-3, with D unresolved. This CDR3 spans 14 amino acids. The germline V gene encodes CDR1 SGDLS and CDR2 YYNGEE. Deletions cut 0 bases from V and 6 bases from J, with 11 bases between.

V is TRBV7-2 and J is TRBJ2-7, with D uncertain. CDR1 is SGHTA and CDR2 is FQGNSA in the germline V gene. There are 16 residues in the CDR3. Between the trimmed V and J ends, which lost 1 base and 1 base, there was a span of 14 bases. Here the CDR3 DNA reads TGTGCCAGCAGCTTAGGGAGTCACGCCGAATCCTACGAGCAGTACTTC. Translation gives CASSLGSHAESYEQYF. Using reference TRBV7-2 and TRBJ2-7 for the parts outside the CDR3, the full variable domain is GAGVSQSPSNKVTEKGKDVELRCDPISGHTALYWYRQSLGQGLEFLIYFQGNSAPDKSGLPSDRFSAERTGGSVSTLTIQRTQQEDSAVYLCASSLGSHAESYEQYFGPGTRLTVT.

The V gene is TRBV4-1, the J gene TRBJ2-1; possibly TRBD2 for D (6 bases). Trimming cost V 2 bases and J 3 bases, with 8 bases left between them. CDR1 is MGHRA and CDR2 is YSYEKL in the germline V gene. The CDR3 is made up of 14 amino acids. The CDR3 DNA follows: TGCGCCAGCAGCCAATCGGACTACTACAATGAGCAGTTCTTC. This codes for CASSQSDYYNEQFF.

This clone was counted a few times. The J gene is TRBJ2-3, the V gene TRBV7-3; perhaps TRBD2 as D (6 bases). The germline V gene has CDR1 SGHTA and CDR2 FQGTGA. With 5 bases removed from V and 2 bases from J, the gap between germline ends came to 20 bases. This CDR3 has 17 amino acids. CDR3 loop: CASSPKGRDSNTDTQYF. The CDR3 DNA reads TGTGCCAGCAGCCCTAAGGGCCGGGACTCCAACACAGATACGCAGTATTTT.

The CDR3 protein is CASSVGPAKGGYEQYF. The CDR3 DNA is TGTGCCAGCAGCGTAGGTCCGGCGAAGGGGGGCTACGAGCAGTACTTC. The chain is built from TRBV9 and TRBJ2-7, with D possibly being TRBD1 or TRBD2 (6 bases each). The germline CDR1 and CDR2 sequences are SGDLS and YYNGEE. The V end was cut by 0 bases, the J end by 3 bases, with 16 bases between. CDR3 length: 16 residues.

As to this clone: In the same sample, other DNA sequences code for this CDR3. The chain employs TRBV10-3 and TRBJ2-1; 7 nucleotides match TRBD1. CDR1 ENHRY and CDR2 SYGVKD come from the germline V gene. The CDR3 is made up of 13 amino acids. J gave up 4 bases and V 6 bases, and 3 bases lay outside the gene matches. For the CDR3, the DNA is TGTGCCATCAGCGACAGGGTGTACAATGAGCAGTTCTTC. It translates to CAISDRVYNEQFF.